This T cell receptor beta chain derives from a study of CDR3 diversity in severe acne. The V end was cut by 0 bases, the J end by 1 base, with 9 bases between. The germline gives CDR1 MGHDK, CDR2 SYGVNS. The CDR3 contains 15 residues. This clonotype was recorded many times. Via MiXCR, TCRdb re-called the PCR reads, giving one row per CDR3 protein. The data contain some 90,000 distinct CDR3 sequences, 45% to 50% of them singletons. The sequenced sample consisted of blood. This TCR derives from a male donor with severe acne vulgaris. V is TRBV25-1 and J is TRBJ1-1; a weak D match, TRBD1 (5 bases). CDR3 protein: CASSEYEGRNTEAFF. In DNA, the CDR3 is TGTGCCAGCAGTGAATATGAGGGGAGGAACACTGAAGCTTTCTTT.